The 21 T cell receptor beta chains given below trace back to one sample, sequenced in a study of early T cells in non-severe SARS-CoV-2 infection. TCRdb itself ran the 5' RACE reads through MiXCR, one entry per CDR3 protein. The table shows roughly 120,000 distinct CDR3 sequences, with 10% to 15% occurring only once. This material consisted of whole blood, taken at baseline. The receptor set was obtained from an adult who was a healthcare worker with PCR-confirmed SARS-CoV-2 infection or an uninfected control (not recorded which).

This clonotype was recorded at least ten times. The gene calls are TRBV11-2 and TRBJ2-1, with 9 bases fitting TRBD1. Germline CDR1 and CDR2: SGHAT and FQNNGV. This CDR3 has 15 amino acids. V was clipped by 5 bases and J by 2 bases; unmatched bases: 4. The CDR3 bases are TGTGCCAGCAGCCCAAGACAGGGGGCCTACAATGAGCAGTTCTTC. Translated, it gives CASSPRQGAYNEQFF.

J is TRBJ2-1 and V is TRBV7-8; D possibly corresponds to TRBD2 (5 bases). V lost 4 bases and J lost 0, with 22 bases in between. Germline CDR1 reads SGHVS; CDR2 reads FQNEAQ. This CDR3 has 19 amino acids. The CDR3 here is CASSSPTRAEVLSYNEQFF. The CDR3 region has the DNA TGTGCCAGCAGCTCCCCCACTAGGGCGGAGGTGCTCTCCTACAATGAGCAGTTCTTC. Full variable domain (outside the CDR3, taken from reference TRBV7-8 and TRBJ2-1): GAGVSQSPRYKVAKRGQDVALRCDPISGHVSLFWYQQALGQGPEFLTYFQNEAQLDKSGLPSDRFFAERPEGSVSTLKIQRTQQEDSAVYLCASSSPTRAEVLSYNEQFFGPGTRLTVL.

The CDR3 region is CASSRLGFYEQYF. The CDR3 DNA reads as TGTGCCAGCAGCCGTCTCGGGTTCTACGAGCAGTACTTC. V and J are TRBV7-9 and TRBJ2-7; D gene ambiguous. Germline V gene lookup returns CDR1 SEHNR and CDR2 FQNEAQ (reference sequence). The CDR3 has 13 amino acids. V was cut by 5 bases and J by 3 bases, with 11 bases left in between.

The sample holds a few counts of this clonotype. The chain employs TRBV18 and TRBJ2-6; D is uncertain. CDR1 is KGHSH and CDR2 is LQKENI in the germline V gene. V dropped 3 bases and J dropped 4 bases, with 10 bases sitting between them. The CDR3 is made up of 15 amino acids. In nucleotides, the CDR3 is TGTGCCAGCTCACCGGAAGTTGCAGGGGCCAACGTCCTGACTTTC. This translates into CASSPEVAGANVLTF.

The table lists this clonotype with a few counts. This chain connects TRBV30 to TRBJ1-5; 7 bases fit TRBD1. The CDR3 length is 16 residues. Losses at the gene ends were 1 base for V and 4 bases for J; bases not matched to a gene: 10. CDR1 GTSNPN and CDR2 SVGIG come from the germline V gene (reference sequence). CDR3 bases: TGTGCCTGGAGTGCTCCTCCGGGACAGCCTAATCAGCCCCAGCATTTT. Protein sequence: CAWSAPPGQPNQPQHF.

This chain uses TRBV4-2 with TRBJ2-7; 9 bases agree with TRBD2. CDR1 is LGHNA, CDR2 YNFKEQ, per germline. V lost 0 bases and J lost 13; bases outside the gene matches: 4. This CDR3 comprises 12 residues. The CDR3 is CASSQEGLARYF. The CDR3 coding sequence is TGTGCCAGCAGCCAAGAGGGACTAGCTCGTTACTTC.

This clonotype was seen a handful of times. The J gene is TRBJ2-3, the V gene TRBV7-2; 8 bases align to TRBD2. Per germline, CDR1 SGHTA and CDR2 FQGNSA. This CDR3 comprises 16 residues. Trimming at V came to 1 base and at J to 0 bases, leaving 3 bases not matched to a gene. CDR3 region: CASSLEGTRSTDTQYF. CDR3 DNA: TGTGCCAGCAGCTTAGAAGGGACTAGGAGCACAGATACGCAGTATTTT.

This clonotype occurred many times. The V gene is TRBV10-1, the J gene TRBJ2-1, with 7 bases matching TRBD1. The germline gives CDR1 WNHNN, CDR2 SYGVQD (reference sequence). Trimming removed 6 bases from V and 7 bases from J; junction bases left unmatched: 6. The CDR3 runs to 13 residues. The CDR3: CASSDRVLNEQFF. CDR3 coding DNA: TGCGCCAGCAGCGACAGGGTTTTGAATGAGCAGTTCTTC.

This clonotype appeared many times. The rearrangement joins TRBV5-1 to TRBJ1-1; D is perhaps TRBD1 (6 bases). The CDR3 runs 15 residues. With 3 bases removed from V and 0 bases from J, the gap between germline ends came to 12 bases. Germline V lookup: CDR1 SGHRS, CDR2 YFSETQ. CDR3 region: CASSSTGHLNTEAFF. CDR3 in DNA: TGCGCCAGCAGCTCGACAGGCCACCTGAACACTGAAGCTTTCTTT.

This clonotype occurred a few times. In nucleotides, the CDR3 is TGTGCCAGCAGTGAGGGAAGGAGGGGAGAAAGTAGGGAATCGCCCCTCCACTTT. The encoded protein is CASSEGRRGESRESPLHF. This chain links TRBV25-1 with TRBJ1-6, with TRBD1 as a possible D gene (5 bases). This CDR3 region has 18 residues. Trimming took 3 bases from V and 13 from J, leaving 28 bases between them. Germline assignment: CDR1 MGHDK and CDR2 SYGVNS.

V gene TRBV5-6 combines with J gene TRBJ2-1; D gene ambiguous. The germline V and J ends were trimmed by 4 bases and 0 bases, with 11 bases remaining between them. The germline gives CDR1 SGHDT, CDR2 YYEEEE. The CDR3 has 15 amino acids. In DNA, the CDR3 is TGTGCCAGCAGCCTGTGGCTCAGCTCCTACAATGAGCAGTTCTTC. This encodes CASSLWLSSYNEQFF.

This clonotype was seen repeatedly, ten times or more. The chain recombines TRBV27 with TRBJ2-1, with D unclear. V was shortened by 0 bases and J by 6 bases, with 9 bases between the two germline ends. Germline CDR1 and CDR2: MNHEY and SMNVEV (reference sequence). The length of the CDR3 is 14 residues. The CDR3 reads CASSLSGSGNEQFF. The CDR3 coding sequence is TGTGCCAGCAGTTTATCCGGGTCGGGCAATGAGCAGTTCTTC.

CDR3 in amino acids: CSVPYGNTIYF. DNA of the CDR3: TGCAGCGTCCCGTATGGAAACACCATATATTTT. The gene calls are TRBV29-1 and TRBJ1-3; no reliable D call. This CDR3 spans 11 amino acids. Germline V lookup: CDR1 SQVTM, CDR2 ANQGSEA. With 6 bases removed from V and 3 bases from J, the gap between germline ends came to 6 bases.

CDR3: CASMRTGNQPQHF. DNA for the CDR3: TGTGCCAGCATGAGGACGGGCAATCAGCCCCAGCATTTT. The chain employs TRBV6-1 and TRBJ1-5; the D is unclear. CDR1 is MNHNS and CDR2 is SASEGT in the germline V gene. This CDR3 contains 13 residues. Trimming cost V 7 bases and J 2 bases, with 9 bases left between them.

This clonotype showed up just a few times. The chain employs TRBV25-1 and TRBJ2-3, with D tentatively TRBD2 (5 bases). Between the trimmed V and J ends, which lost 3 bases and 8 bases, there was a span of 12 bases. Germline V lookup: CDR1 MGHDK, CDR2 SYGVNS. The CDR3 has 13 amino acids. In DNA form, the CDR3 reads TGTGCCAGCAGTGACCGTACCGGACTTACGCAGTATTTT. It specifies CASSDRTGLTQYF.

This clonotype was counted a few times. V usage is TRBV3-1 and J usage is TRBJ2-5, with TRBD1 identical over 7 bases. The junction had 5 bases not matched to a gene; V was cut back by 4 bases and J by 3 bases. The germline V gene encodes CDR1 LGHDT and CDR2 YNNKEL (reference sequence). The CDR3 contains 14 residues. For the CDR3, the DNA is TGTGCCAGCAGCCGCTCCGGGACAGAAGAGACCCAGTACTTC. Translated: CASSRSGTEETQYF.

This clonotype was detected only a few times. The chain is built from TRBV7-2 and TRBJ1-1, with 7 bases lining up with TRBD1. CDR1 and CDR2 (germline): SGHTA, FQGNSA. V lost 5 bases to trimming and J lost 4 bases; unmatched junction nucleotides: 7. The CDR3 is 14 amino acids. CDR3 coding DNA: TGTGCCAGCAGCCCCCCCCGACAGGGCACTGAAGCTTTCTTT. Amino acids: CASSPPRQGTEAFF.

For the CDR3, the DNA is TGTGCCAGCATTACCGGGACAGGGGCCCTGGGTACGCAGTATTTT. Encoded protein: CASITGTGALGTQYF. This chain connects TRBV2 to TRBJ2-3; TRBD1 agrees at 10 bases. The ends lost 7 bases at V and 8 bases at J; junction bases unmatched: 12. The CDR3 runs 15 residues. Germline values: CDR1 SNHLY, CDR2 FYNNEI.

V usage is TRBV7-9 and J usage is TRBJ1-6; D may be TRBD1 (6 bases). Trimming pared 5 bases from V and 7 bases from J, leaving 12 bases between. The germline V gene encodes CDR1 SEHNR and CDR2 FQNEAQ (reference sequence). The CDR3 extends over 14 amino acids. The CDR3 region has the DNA TGTGCCAGCAGCCTCAGGGGTGGAAATTCACCCCTCCACTTT. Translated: CASSLRGGNSPLHF. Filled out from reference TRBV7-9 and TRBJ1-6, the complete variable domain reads DTGVSQNPRHKITKRGQNVTFRCDPISEHNRLYWYRQTLGQGPEFLTYFQNEAQLEKSRLLSDRFSAERPKGSFSTLEIQRTEQGDSAMYLCASSLRGGNSPLHFGNGTRLTVT.

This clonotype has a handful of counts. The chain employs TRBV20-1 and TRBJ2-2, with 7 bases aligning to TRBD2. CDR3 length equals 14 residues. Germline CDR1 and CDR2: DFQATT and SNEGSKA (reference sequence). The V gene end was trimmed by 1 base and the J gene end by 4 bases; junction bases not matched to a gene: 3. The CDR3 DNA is TGCAGTGCTAGAGCTACGGGGGGCACCGGGGAGCTGTTTTTT. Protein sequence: CSARATGGTGELFF.

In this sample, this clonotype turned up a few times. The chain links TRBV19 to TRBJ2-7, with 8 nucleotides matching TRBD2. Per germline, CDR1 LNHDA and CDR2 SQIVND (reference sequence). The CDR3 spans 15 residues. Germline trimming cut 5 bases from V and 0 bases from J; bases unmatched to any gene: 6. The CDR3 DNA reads TGTGCCAGTAGTCCCACGGGAGGGTTCTCCTACGAGCAGTACTTC. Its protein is CASSPTGGFSYEQYF.